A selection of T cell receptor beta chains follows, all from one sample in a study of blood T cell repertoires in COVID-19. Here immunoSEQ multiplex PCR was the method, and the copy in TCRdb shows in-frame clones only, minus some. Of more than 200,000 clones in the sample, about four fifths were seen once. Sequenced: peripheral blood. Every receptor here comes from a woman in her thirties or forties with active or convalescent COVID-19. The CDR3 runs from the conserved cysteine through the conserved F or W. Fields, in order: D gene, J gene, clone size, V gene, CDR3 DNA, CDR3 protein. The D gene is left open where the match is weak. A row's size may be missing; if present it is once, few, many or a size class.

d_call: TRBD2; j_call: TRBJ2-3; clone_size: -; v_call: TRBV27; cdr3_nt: TGTGCCACGACTAGCGGGAGATGGGGAGATACGCAGTATTTT; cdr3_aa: CATTSGRWGDTQYF
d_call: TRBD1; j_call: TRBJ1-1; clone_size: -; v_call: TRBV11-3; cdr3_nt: TGTGCCAGCAGCGATCTGACCCGGGGACAGGGGTCGGGGGACACTGAAGCTTTCTTT; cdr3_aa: CASSDLTRGQGSGDTEAFF
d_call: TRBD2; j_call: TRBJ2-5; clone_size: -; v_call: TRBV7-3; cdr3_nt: TGTGCCAGCAGCTTAATTAGCGGGGAGACCCAGTACTTC; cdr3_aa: CASSLISGETQYF
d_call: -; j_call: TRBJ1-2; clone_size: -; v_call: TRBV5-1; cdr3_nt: TGCGCCAGCAGCCCCGGACAGTTTGATGGCTACACCTTC; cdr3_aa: CASSPGQFDGYTF
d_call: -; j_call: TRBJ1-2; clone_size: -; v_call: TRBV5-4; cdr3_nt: TGTGCCAGCAGCTTGCCGCGACAGCTTCGTGGCTACACCTTC; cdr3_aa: CASSLPRQLRGYTF
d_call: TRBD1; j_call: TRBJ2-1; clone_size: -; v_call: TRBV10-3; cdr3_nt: TGTGCCATCAGTCCTCAACCGGGACAGAGTTACAATGAGCAGTTCTTC; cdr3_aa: CAISPQPGQSYNEQFF
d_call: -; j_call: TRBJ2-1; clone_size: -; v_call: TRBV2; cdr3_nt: TGTGCCAGCAGTGAAGCGGGGGGGGGCTATGAGCAGTTCTTC; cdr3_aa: CASSEAGGGYEQFF
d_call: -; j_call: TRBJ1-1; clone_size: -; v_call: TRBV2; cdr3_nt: TGTGCCAGCAGTGAAGTAGTGATGAACACTGAAGCTTTCTTT; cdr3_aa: CASSEVVMNTEAFF
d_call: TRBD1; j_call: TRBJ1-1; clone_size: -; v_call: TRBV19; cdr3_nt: TGTGCCAGTAGTTCGCACAGGGGGGCGAACACTGAAGCTTTCTTT; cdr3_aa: CASSSHRGANTEAFF
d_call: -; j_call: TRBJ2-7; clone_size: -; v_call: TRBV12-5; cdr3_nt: TGTGCTAGTGGTTCGAGGGGGGACAGTAACGAGCAGTACTTC; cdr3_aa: CASGSRGDSNEQYF
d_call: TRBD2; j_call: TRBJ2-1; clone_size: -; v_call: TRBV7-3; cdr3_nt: TGTGCCAGCAGCGCGACTAGCGGGGGGTACAATGAGCAGTTCTTC; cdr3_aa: CASSATSGGYNEQFF
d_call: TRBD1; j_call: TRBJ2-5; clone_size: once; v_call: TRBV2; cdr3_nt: TGTGCCAGCCGGGACAGGGGGCTCGGCCAAGAGACCCAGTACTTC; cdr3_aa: CASRDRGLGQETQYF
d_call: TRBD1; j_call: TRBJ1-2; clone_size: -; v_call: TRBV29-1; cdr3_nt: TGCAGCGTTGAAGACAGGGGGCGCGAGGCTAACTATGGCTACACCTTC; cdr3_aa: CSVEDRGREANYGYTF
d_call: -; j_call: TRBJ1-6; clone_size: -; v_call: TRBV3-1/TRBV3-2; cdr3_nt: TGTGCCAGCAGCCAATTTCTGGGGGCTGGGAATTCACCCCTCCACTTT; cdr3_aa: CASSQFLGAGNSPLHF
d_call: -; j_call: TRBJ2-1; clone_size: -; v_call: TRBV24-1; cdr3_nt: TGTGCCACCAGTAGGACTTATAATGAGCAGTTCTTC; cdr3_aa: CATSRTYNEQFF
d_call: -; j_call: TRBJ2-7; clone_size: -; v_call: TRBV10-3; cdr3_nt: TGTGCCATCAGTGAGATGGACAGACCCTACGAGCAGTACTTC; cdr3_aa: CAISEMDRPYEQYF
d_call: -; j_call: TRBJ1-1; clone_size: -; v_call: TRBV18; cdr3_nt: TGTGCCAGCTCACGCAGTCGGGAGGACACTGAAGCTTTCTTT; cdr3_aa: CASSRSREDTEAFF
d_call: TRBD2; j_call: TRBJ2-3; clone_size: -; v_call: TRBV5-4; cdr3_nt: TGTGCCAGCAGCTTGGGACTAGCGGGGGGCCGGTCCACAGATACGCAGTATTTT; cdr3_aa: CASSLGLAGGRSTDTQYF
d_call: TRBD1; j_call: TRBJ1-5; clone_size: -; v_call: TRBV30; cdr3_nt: TGTGCCTGGAGTGGGGGACAGAGTAGCAATCAGCCCCAGCATTTT; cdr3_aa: CAWSGGQSSNQPQHF
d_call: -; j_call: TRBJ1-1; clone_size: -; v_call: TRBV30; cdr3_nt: TGTGCCTGGAGTTATACAAAGAACACTGAAGCTTTCTTT; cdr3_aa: CAWSYTKNTEAFF
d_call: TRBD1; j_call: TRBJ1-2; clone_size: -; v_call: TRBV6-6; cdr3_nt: TGTGCCAGCAGACTGGGACAGTATAACTATGGCTACACCTTC; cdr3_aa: CASRLGQYNYGYTF
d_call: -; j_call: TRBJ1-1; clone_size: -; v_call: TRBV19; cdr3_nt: TGTGCCAGTAGTGCCCTCGTCCAGGCTGAAGCTTTCTTT; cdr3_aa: CASSALVQAEAFF
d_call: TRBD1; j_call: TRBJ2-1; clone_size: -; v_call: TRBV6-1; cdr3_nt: TGTGCCAGCAGTGAAGATGGCAGGGGGTTCGAGGATGAGCAGTTCTTC; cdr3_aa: CASSEDGRGFEDEQFF
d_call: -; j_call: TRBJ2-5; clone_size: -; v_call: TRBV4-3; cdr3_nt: TGCGCCAGCAGCCAAGATCGCGGGGCACAAGAGACCCAGTACTTC; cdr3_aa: CASSQDRGAQETQYF
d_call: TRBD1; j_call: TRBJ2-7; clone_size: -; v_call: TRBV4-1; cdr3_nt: TGCGCCAGCAGTCCGGGACAGGGGGCGCGGGAGCAGTACTTC; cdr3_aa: CASSPGQGAREQYF
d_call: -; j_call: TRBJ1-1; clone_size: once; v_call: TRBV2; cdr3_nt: TGTGCCAGCAGTGAGGAGGGGTATAACACTGAAGCTTTCTTT; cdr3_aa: CASSEEGYNTEAFF
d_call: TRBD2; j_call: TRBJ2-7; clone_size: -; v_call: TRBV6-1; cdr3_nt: TGTGCCAGCAGTGGACCGGGACTAGCGGGGGCCTACGAGCAGTACTTC; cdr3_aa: CASSGPGLAGAYEQYF
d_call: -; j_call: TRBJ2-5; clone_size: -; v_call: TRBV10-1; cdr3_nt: TGCGCCAGCAGTGAGTCCGGGACATCCCAAGAGACCCAGTACTTC; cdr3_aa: CASSESGTSQETQYF
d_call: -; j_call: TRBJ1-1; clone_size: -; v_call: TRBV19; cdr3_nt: TGTGCCAGTCAAATGAACACTGAAGCTTTCTTT; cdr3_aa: CASQMNTEAFF
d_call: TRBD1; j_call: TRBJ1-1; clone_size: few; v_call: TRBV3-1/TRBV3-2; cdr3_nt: TGTGCCAGCAGCCAAGCATCAGGGGGGACTGAAGCTTTCTTT; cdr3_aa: CASSQASGGTEAFF
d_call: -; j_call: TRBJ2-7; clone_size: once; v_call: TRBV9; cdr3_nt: TGTGCCAGCAGCGTTTCCGGAGGGGGGGGCGGATCCTACGAGCAGTACTTC; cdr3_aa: CASSVSGGGGGSYEQYF
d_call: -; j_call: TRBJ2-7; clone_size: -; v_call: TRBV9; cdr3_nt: TGTGCCAGCACCCCGGGTAGGCTGGCGCCCGAGCAGTACTTC; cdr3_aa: CASTPGRLAPEQYF
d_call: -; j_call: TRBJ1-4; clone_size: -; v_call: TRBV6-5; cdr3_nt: TGTGCCAGCAGACCCCGGGTCAGGGAGGGAGAAAAACTGTTTTTT; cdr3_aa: CASRPRVREGEKLFF
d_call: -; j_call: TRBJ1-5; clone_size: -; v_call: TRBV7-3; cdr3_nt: TGTGCCAGCAGCTTATATGCGGGGCAGCCCCAGCATTTT; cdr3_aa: CASSLYAGQPQHF
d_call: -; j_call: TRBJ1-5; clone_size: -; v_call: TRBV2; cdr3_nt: TGTGCCAGCAGTGAAAGCGGCAGGGCCAGGGGTCAGCCCCAGCATTTT; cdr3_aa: CASSESGRARGQPQHF
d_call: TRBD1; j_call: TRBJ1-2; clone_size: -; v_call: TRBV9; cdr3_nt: TGTGCCAGCAGCGCCACGGACAGGGTGGGCTATGGCTACACCTTC; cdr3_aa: CASSATDRVGYGYTF
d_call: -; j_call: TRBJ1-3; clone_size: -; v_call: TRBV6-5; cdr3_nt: TGTGCCAGCCAGCGGACAGATGGAAACACCATATATTTT; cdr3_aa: CASQRTDGNTIYF
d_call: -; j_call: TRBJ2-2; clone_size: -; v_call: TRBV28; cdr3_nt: TGTGCCAGCAGTTTACGGGGATCCGGGGAGCTGTTTTTT; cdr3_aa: CASSLRGSGELFF
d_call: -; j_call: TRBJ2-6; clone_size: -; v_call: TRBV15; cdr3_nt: TGTGCCACCAGCAGAGATCGACACGGCTCTGGGGCCAACGTCCTGACTTTC; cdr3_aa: CATSRDRHGSGANVLTF
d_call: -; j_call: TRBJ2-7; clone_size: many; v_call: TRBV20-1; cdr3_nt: TGCAGTGCTAGTGAGACAGTGGCTTCCTACGAGCAGTACTTC; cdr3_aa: CSASETVASYEQYF
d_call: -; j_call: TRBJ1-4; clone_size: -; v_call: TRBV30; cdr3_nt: TGTGCCTGGAGCCCCACAGGGAGTAATGAAAAACTGTTTTTT; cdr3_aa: CAWSPTGSNEKLFF
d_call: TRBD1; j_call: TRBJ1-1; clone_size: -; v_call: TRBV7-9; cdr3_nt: TGTGCCAGCAGCTTAATACCGGGACAGGGGACCGACACTGAAGCTTTCTTT; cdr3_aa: CASSLIPGQGTDTEAFF
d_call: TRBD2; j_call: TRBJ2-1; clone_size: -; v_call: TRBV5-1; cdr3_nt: TGCGCCAGCAGCAAGACTAGCGGGGCGTCTGGAGAGCAGTTCTTC; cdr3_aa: CASSKTSGASGEQFF
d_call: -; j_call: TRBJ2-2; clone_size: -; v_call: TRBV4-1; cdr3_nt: TGCGCCAGCAGCCAAGATCTGAGACTATTGAACACCGGGGAGCTGTTTTTT; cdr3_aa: CASSQDLRLLNTGELFF
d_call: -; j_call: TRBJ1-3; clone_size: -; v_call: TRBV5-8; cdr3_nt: TGTGCCAGCAGCTTCCGGACAGACCCAAGCTCTGGAAACACCATATATTTT; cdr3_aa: CASSFRTDPSSGNTIYF
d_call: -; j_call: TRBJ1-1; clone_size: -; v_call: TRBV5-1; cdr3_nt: TGCGCCAGCAGCAAATCAGCCGGGACTGAAGCTTTCTTT; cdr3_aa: CASSKSAGTEAFF
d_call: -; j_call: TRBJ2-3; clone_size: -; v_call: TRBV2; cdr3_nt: TGTGCCAGCAGTCGGGGGAGCCCAGATACGCAGTATTTT; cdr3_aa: CASSRGSPDTQYF
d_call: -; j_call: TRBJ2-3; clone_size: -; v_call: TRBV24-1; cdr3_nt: TGTGCCACCAGCAGACCCCAGGAAGGTACGCAGTATTTT; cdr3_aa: CATSRPQEGTQYF
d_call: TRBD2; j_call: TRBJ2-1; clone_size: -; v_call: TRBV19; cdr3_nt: TGTGCCAGTAGTTCGATAGCGGGGGTGCCCTACAATGAGCAGTTCTTC; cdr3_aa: CASSSIAGVPYNEQFF
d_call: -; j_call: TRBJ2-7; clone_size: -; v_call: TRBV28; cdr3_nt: TGTGCCAGCAGGGTACAGGGATCCGAGCAGTACTTC; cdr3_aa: CASRVQGSEQYF
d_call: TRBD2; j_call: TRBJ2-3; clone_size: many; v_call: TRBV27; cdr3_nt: TGTGCCAGCAGTTTTAGCGGGGGGGCTCTAGATACGCAGTATTTT; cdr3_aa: CASSFSGGALDTQYF
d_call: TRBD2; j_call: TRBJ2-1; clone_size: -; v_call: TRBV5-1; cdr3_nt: TGCGCCAGCAGCTTGGAGGTGGGAGGGTCCTACAATGAGCAGTTCTTC; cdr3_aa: CASSLEVGGSYNEQFF
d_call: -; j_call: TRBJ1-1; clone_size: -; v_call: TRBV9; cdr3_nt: TGTGCCAGCAGAGGACAACACACTGAAGCTTTCTTT; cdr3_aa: CASRGQHTEAFF
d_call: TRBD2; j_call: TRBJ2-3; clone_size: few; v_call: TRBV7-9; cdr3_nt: TGTGCCAGCAGACTCGGTGGGACTAGCAGGTACACAGATACGCAGTATTTT; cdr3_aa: CASRLGGTSRYTDTQYF
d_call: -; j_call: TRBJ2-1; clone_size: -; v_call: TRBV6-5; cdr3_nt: TGTGCCAGCGGCGGGGCAGGCCCCAATGAGCAGTTCTTC; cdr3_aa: CASGGAGPNEQFF
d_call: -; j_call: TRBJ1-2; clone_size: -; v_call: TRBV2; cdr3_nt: TGTGCCAGCCATAGACAGACCCCTAACTATGGCTACACCTTC; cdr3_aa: CASHRQTPNYGYTF
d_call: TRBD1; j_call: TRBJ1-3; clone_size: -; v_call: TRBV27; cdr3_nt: TGTGCCAGCAGTTTACGGGGACAGGGGGCAAGCTCTGGAAACACCATATATTTT; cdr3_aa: CASSLRGQGASSGNTIYF
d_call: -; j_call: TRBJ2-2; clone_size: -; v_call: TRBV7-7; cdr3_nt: TGTGCTAGCAGCTTAGTGGCCGCGAACACCGGGGAGCTGTTTTTT; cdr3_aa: CASSLVAANTGELFF
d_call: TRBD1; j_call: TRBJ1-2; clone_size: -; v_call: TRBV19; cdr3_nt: TGTGCCAGTAGTATAGAACAGGGGGCGAACTATGGCTACACCTTC; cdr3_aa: CASSIEQGANYGYTF
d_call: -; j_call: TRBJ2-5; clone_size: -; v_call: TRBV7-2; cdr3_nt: TGTGCCAGCAGCCCGAGGACAGTCCAAGAGACCCAGTACTTC; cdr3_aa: CASSPRTVQETQYF